Each of the 6 T cell receptor beta chains below was sequenced from the same sample in a study of response to subunit inactivated influenza vaccine. TCRdb ran MiXCR on the RT-PCR reads and lists one entry per CDR3 protein. Among 280,000 or so distinct CDR3 sequences listed, 20% to 25% were seen once. Sequences were derived from PBMCs from blood, sampled approximately 20 months after vaccination. These receptors originate from a man in his fifties or sixties who received an inactivated influenza vaccine.

This clonotype has ten or more counts. CDR3 amino acids: CASSLARLAGEGIYNEQFF. The CDR3 coding sequence is TGTGCCAGCAGCTTAGCGCGTCTAGCGGGAGAGGGGATATACAATGAGCAGTTCTTC. The genes are TRBV7-8 and TRBJ2-1; 10 bases line up with TRBD2. CDR1 is SGHVS, CDR2 FQNEAQ, per germline. The CDR3 loop spans 19 amino acids. V shed 0 bases and J 4 bases; nucleotides not matched to a gene: 12.

The chain carries TRBV19 and TRBJ2-1, with TRBD2 matching 12 bases. J gave up 5 bases and V 5 bases, and 7 bases lay outside the gene matches. From germline, CDR1 is LNHDA and CDR2 SQIVND (reference sequence). This CDR3 region has 16 residues. The CDR3 spells CASSWELAGGDNEQFF. CDR3 nucleotides: TGTGCCAGTAGTTGGGAACTAGCGGGAGGAGACAATGAGCAGTTCTTC. The whole variable domain, remainder taken from reference TRBV19 and TRBJ2-1, is DGGITQSPKYLFRKEGQNVTLSCEQNLNHDAMYWYRQDPGQGLRLIYYSQIVNDFQKGDIAEGYSVSREKKESFPLTVTSAQKNPTAFYLCASSWELAGGDNEQFFGPGTRLTVL.

This clonotype came up a few times. The CDR3 sequence is CASSTQANQPQHF. The CDR3 DNA reads as TGCGCCAGCAGTACCCAGGCAAATCAGCCCCAGCATTTT. The chain has TRBV5-1 and TRBJ1-5; D is uncertain. The CDR3 is 13 residues long. Germline CDR1 reads SGHRS; CDR2 reads YFSETQ. Trimming removed 5 bases from V and 4 bases from J, with 10 bases in between. Filled out from reference TRBV5-1 and TRBJ1-5, the complete variable domain reads KAGVTQTPRYLIKTRGQQVTLSCSPISGHRSVSWYQQTPGQGLQFLFEYFSETQRNKGNFPGRFSGRQFSNSRSEMNVSTLELGDSALYLCASSTQANQPQHFGDGTRLSIL.

This CDR3 reads CASSKQLGQGVDQPQHF. The CDR3 DNA is TGTGCCAGCAGCAAACAACTAGGACAGGGCGTTGATCAGCCCCAGCATTTT. This chain joins TRBV6-1 and TRBJ1-5, with 8 bases that match TRBD1. This CDR3 is 17 amino acids long. V shed 6 bases and J 5 bases; nucleotides not matched to a gene: 15. From germline, CDR1 is MNHNS and CDR2 SASEGT.

The chain combines TRBV25-1 with TRBJ1-5, with TRBD1 as a possible D gene (5 bases). CDR3 length equals 18 residues. In germline, CDR1 is MGHDK, CDR2 SYGVNS. The V end lost 3 bases, the J end lost 0 bases, and 18 bases lay between the germline ends. CDR3 residues: CASSERKQELYSNQPQHF. DNA for the CDR3: TGTGCCAGCAGTGAGCGGAAACAGGAGCTCTATAGCAATCAGCCCCAGCATTTT.

The chain links TRBV14 to TRBJ2-1; D is unresolved. This CDR3 has 17 amino acids. With 2 bases removed from V and 4 bases from J, the gap between germline ends came to 18 bases. The germline V gene has CDR1 SGHDN and CDR2 FVKESK. The CDR3 DNA sequence: TGTGCCAGCAGCCAACGACCCGGATTACCCTCATACAATGAGCAGTTCTTC. It is translated as CASSQRPGLPSYNEQFF.